This is a list of T cell receptor beta chains from one sample in a study of blood T cell repertoires in COVID-19. The assay was immunoSEQ multiplex PCR, and TCRdb's table has in-frame clones only and misses some. This table has 150,000 to 200,000 clones, 84% appearing once. The sequenced material came from peripheral blood. Receptor source: a human donor with acute or convalescent COVID-19. The donor label of this sample is uncertain. Each CDR3 is given with its conserved first and last residue. D genes are given only for firm matches. Clone sizes are given selectively: once, few, many, or a class where the clone is expanded.

d_gene	j_gene	len	abundance	v_gene	CDR3nt	CDR3aa
TRBD1	TRBJ1-2	14	-	TRBV4-2	TGTGCCAGCAGCCTTAGAGGACAGGGTTATGGCTACACCTTC	CASSLRGQGYGYTF
-	TRBJ2-5	17	once	TRBV1	TGCACCAGCGGATCGGGACTAGCGGCCCGGGAGGGAGAGACCCAGTACTTC	CTSGSGLAAREGETQYF
-	TRBJ2-1	13	-	TRBV29-1	TGCAGCGCCCTAGGGCAGGGGTGGAATGAGCAGTTCTTC	CSALGQGWNEQFF
-	TRBJ2-2	16	-	TRBV5-1	TGCGCCAGCAGCTGGGCGGGCGGAACTAACACCGGGGAGCTGTTTTTT	CASSWAGGTNTGELFF
-	TRBJ2-6	14	-	TRBV9	TGTGCCAGCAGGGGGAGCTCTGGGGCCAACGTCCTGACTTTC	CASRGSSGANVLTF
TRBD1	TRBJ2-7	15	-	TRBV6-6	TGTGCCAGCAGTTACGGACAGGGGCCCTCCTACGAGCAGTACTTC	CASSYGQGPSYEQYF
-	TRBJ1-1	15	-	TRBV5-4	TGTGCCAGCAGCCCGGGGGGCGCTGGGTACACTGAAGCTTTCTTT	CASSPGGAGYTEAFF
-	TRBJ2-3	14	-	TRBV7-8	TGTGCCAGCAGCCAGGGGACTGGCACAGATACGCAGTATTTT	CASSQGTGTDTQYF
-	TRBJ1-2	15	-	TRBV5-5	TGTGCCAGCACCCCCAGGGGAGATCCTAACTATGGCTACACCTTC	CASTPRGDPNYGYTF
-	TRBJ1-2	16	-	TRBV5-1	TGCGCCAGCAGCTTGGATCGGCGGGGGGGCGCGGATGGCTACACCTTC	CASSLDRRGGADGYTF
-	TRBJ1-1	14	-	TRBV5-8	TGTGCCAGCAGCCTGAACCAGGTGAACACTGAAGCTTTCTTT	CASSLNQVNTEAFF
TRBD2	TRBJ2-5	14	-	TRBV28	TGTGCCAGTCATAGCGGGGGGGTTCAAGAGACCCAGTACTTC	CASHSGGVQETQYF
TRBD1	TRBJ1-2	16	-	TRBV4-1	TGCGCCAGCAGCCAAGATTCCGGACAGGGACGCTATGGCTACACCTTC	CASSQDSGQGRYGYTF
-	TRBJ1-5	14	-	TRBV2	TGTGCCAGCAGTGAGGGGACAACGGATCAGCCCCAGCATTTT	CASSEGTTDQPQHF
TRBD1	TRBJ1-3	14	once	TRBV5-4	TGTGCCAGCAGCAATGGACAGGGTCGAAACACCATATATTTT	CASSNGQGRNTIYF